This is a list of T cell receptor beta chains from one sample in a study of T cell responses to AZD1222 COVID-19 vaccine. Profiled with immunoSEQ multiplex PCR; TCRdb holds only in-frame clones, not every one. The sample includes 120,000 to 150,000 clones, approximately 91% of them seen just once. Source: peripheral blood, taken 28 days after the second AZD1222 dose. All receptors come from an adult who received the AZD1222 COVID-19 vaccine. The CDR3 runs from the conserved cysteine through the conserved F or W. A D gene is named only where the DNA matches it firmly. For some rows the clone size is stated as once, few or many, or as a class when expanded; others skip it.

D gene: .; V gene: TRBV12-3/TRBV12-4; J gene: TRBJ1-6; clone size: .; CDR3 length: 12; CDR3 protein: CASSLGNSPLHF; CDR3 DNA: TGTGCCAGCAGTTTGGGGAATTCACCCCTCCACTTT
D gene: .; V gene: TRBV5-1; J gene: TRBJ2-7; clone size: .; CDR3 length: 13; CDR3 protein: CASREQGLGEQYF; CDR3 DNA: TGCGCCAGCAGAGAACAGGGCCTCGGGGAGCAGTACTTC
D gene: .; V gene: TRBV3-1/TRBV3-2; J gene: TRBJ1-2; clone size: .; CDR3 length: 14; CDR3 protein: CASSQAAAGQGYTF; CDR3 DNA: TGTGCCAGCAGCCAAGCTGCTGCAGGGCAAGGCTACACCTTC
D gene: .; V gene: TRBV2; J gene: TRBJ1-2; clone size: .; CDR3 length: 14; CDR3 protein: CASSLTLGSDGYTF; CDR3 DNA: TGTGCCAGCAGTCTGACGTTGGGGTCTGATGGCTACACCTTC
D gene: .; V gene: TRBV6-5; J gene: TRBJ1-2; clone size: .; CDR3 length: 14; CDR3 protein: CASSYKRKDYGYTF; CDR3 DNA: TGTGCCAGCAGTTACAAAAGGAAAGACTATGGCTACACCTTC
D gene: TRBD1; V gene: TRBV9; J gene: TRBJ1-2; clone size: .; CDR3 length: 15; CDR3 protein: CASSVGPGGVLGYTF; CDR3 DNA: TGTGCCAGCAGCGTAGGCCCAGGGGGCGTTTTAGGCTACACCTTC
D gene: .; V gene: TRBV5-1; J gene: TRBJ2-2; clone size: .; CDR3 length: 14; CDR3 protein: CASKMRENTGELFF; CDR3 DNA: TGCGCCAGCAAGATGCGGGAGAACACCGGGGAGCTGTTTTTT
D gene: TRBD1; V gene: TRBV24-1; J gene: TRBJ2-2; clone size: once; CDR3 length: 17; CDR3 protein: CATSDHRQGSNTGELFF; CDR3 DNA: TGTGCCACCAGTGACCACCGACAGGGCTCGAACACCGGGGAGCTGTTTTTT
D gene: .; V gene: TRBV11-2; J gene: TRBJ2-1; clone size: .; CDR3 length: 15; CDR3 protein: CASSRTILSYNEQFF; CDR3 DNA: TGTGCCAGCAGCCGGACTATCCTGTCCTACAATGAGCAGTTCTTC
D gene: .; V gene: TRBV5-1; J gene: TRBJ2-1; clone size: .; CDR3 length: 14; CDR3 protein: CASSLPGQTNEQFF; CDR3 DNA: TGCGCCAGCAGCTTGCCTGGGCAGACCAATGAGCAGTTCTTC